Presented here are 6 T cell receptor beta chains from one specimen sequenced in a study of T cells in Graves' hyperthyroidism and ophthalmopathy. RNA transcripts served as the template for amplifying TCR beta CDR3 regions. HTBI primers drove first-round RT-PCR of the TCR CDR3. MiXCR was run by TCRdb on the multiplex PCR reads, yielding one entry per CDR3 protein. The data hold 750,000 to 950,000 distinct CDR3 sequences, with over 35% observed a single time. Sequencing was performed on blood. These receptors were collected from a man aged 18 to 35 with Graves' hyperthyroidism.

The chain joins TRBV5-1 to TRBJ1-1; 11 nucleotides line up with TRBD1. CDR1 is SGHRS, CDR2 YFSETQ, per germline. This CDR3 contains 18 residues. The V gene end was trimmed by 4 bases and the J gene end by 2 bases; junction bases not matched to a gene: 13. This CDR3 is CASSPGDRGTTANTEAFF. CDR3 nucleotides: TGCGCCAGCAGCCCAGGGGACAGGGGGACGACGGCAAACACTGAAGCTTTCTTT.

V usage is TRBV9 and J usage is TRBJ2-7; possibly TRBD1 for D (5 bases). The CDR3 is made up of 14 amino acids. The V and J ends lost 5 bases and 7 bases respectively, with 19 bases between them. The germline V gene has CDR1 SGDLS and CDR2 YYNGEE. The CDR3 DNA is TGTGCCAGCAGTTTAAGTCGGGCAGGGCGTGAGCAGTACTTC. Amino acids: CASSLSRAGREQYF.

This clonotype came up a few times. The chain carries TRBV6-5 and TRBJ1-5, with a weak D call TRBD1 (5 bases). The V end lost 6 bases, the J end lost 6 bases, and 15 bases lay between the germline ends. Germline lookup yields CDR1 MNHEY and CDR2 SVGAGI. The CDR3 covers 14 residues. The CDR3 DNA is TGTGCCAGCAGGGCAGCCAGGGAGGCTCAGCCCCAGCATTTT. It codes for CASRAAREAQPQHF.

This clonotype was found many times. This CDR3 is CASSLDRGVSYEQYF. The CDR3 nucleotides read TGTGCCAGCAGCTTAGACAGGGGTGTTTCCTACGAGCAGTACTTC. The rearrangement links TRBV7-2 to TRBJ2-7; the match to TRBD1 covers 7 bases. Germline trimming cut 1 base from V and 1 base from J; bases unmatched to any gene: 4. CDR1 and CDR2 (germline): SGHTA, FQGNSA. This CDR3 spans 15 amino acids.

This clonotype was seen more than once but under ten times. The chain combines TRBV5-4 with TRBJ2-7; D ambiguous. Trimming removed 3 bases at V and 1 base at J, with 11 bases between. The CDR3 is 14 residues long. CDR1 is SGHNT and CDR2 is YYREEE in the germline V gene (reference sequence). The CDR3 nucleotides read TGTGCCAGCAGCTCCACCACCGGTTCCTACGAGCAGTACTTC. It specifies CASSSTTGSYEQYF.

The chain carries TRBV20-1 and TRBJ1-3; weak D call: TRBD1 (6 bases). The CDR3 length is 15 residues. Germline CDR1 reads DFQATT; CDR2 reads SNEGSKA (reference sequence). V shed 1 base and J shed 0 bases, with 10 bases lying between them. CDR3 bases: TGCAGTGCTAGAGGCGGGGACAACTCTGGAAACACCATATATTTT. This codes for CSARGGDNSGNTIYF.